The sequence of this T cell receptor beta chain was determined in a study of T cells after posttransplantation cyclophosphamide. In the case of this clone: Its antigen remains unidentified.

Treatment was busulfan-fludarabine conditioning, a marrow graft, and cyclophosphamide on days +3 and +4. TCRdb keeps only in-frame clones here, not all; method: immunoSEQ multiplex PCR. The sample lists 35,000 to 50,000 clones; 90% were seen once. Broader study findings: Later post-transplant blood repertoires were often dominated by donor CD8+ memory clones. Recipient CMV seropositivity and CMV reactivation strongly tracked TRB clonality. Blood and skin or GI T cell repertoires showed limited TRB overlap.

V was pared by 4 bases and J by 0 bases, with 7 bases between. The germline V gene encodes CDR1 SGHNT and CDR2 YYREEE (reference sequence). The CDR3 has 13 residues. The rearrangement joins TRBV5-4 to TRBJ1-2, with D unresolved. This TCR derives from a male patient between 60 and 69 years old who received an allogeneic stem cell transplant from a related donor and was CMV-positive. Some of the T cells may derive from the graft donor. The starting material was PBMCs, obtained about 60 days after allogeneic stem cell transplant with posttransplant cyclophosphamide. CDR3 nucleotides: TGTGCCAGCAGCCCGCAGGCTAACTATGGCTACACCTTC. As protein: CASSPQANYGYTF. The complete variable domain, with remaining parts taken from reference TRBV5-4 and TRBJ1-2, reads ETGVTQSPTHLIKTRGQQVTLRCSSQSGHNTVSWYQQALGQGPQFIFQYYREEENGRGNFPPRFSGLQFPNYSSELNVNALELDDSALYLCASSPQANYGYTFGSGTRLTVV.